The next 10 T cell receptor beta chains were all read from a single sample in a study of T cell responses to AZD1222 COVID-19 vaccine. Sequencing used immunoSEQ multiplex PCR; TCRdb keeps in-frame clones, though not all of them. In the table there are around 87,000 clones, 80% to 90% of which are singletons. The sample in question was peripheral blood, obtained 28 days after the second AZD1222 dose. These receptors all stem from an adult who received the AZD1222 COVID-19 vaccine.

Note on this clone: The sample has other DNA sequences that encode this CDR3 too. J is TRBJ1-5 and V is TRBV6-2 or TRBV6-3; possibly TRBD1 for D (5 bases). The CDR3 consists of 13 residues. V shed 2 bases and J shed 4 bases, with 6 bases lying between them. Germline values: CDR1 MNHEY, CDR2 SVGEGT. CDR3 coding DNA: TGTGCCAGCAGTTACAGGGGAAATCAGCCCCAGCATTTT. This encodes CASSYRGNQPQHF.

The chain employs TRBV30 and TRBJ1-1; D is unresolved. The CDR3 extends over 14 amino acids. The V gene lost 3 bases and the J gene lost 0 bases, with 11 bases spanning the gap. Germline V gene lookup returns CDR1 GTSNPN and CDR2 SVGIG (reference sequence). DNA of the CDR3: TGTGCCTGGAGCTCACTCTCAGTGAACACTGAAGCTTTCTTT. This gives the protein CAWSSLSVNTEAFF. The complete variable domain, with remaining parts taken from reference TRBV30 and TRBJ1-1, reads SQTIHQWPATLVQPVGSPLSLECTVEGTSNPNLYWYRQAAGRGLQLLFYSVGIGQISSEVPQNLSASRPQDRQFILSSKKLLLSDSGFYLCAWSSLSVNTEAFFGQGTRLTVV.

J is TRBJ2-5 and V is TRBV18, with D tentatively TRBD2 (5 bases). CDR1 and CDR2 (germline): KGHSH, LQKENI. The CDR3 length is 14 residues. V was clipped by 3 bases and J by 2 bases, with 10 bases between them. Here the CDR3 DNA reads TGTGCCAGCTCACCCCCGGGAATACAAGAGACCCAGTACTTC. Translating gives CASSPPGIQETQYF.

V and J are TRBV5-1 and TRBJ1-2; tentative D call: TRBD1 (5 bases). Trimming pared 4 bases from V and 0 bases from J, leaving 10 bases between. The CDR3 spans 14 residues. Germline V gene sequence: CDR1 SGHRS, CDR2 YFSETQ. CDR3 DNA sequence: TGCGCCAGCAGCCCCTTGACAGCTAACTATGGCTACACCTTC. Its protein is CASSPLTANYGYTF.

The chain combines TRBV30 with TRBJ2-1, with 8 bases aligning to TRBD2. Trimming at V came to 4 bases and at J to 9 bases, leaving 14 bases not matched to a gene. This CDR3 is built from 15 residues. CDR1 is GTSNPN, CDR2 SVGIG, per germline (reference sequence). CDR3 sequence: CAWIEDSGISVEQFF. CDR3 bases: TGTGCCTGGATCGAGGATAGCGGGATTTCGGTTGAGCAGTTCTTC.

The gene calls are TRBV6-5 and TRBJ2-1; tentatively, D is TRBD1 (5 bases). Trimming took off 6 bases at V and 4 bases at J, with 7 bases between the two ends. The V gene's germline CDR1 is MNHEY and CDR2 SVGAGI. The CDR3 spans 12 residues. This chain's CDR3 is CASSRQYNEQFF. CDR3 bases: TGTGCCAGCAGCCGACAGTACAATGAGCAGTTCTTC.

This sequence joins TRBV6-5 and TRBJ2-1; D perhaps matches TRBD2 (7 bases). The germline CDR1 and CDR2 sequences are MNHEY and SVGAGI. Trimming removed 7 bases at V and 7 bases at J, with 11 bases between. This CDR3 contains 12 residues. CDR3 DNA: TGTGCCAGCAAGGGGGGGCCGAATGAGCAGTTCTTC. It specifies CASKGGPNEQFF.

This clone was seen only a few times. This rearrangement joins TRBV7-8 to TRBJ2-2; D not certain. V was pared by 5 bases and J by 0 bases, with 16 bases between. From germline, CDR1 is SGHVS and CDR2 FQNEAQ. The CDR3 totals 17 residues. Here the CDR3 DNA reads TGTGCCAGCAGCCCAAGAGAGATGACCACGAACACCGGGGAGCTGTTTTTT. Translation: CASSPREMTTNTGELFF.

This chain links TRBV3-1 (or the pseudogene TRBV3-2) with TRBJ2-7; D gene uncertain. Trimming shortened V by 1 base and J by 2 bases, and 12 bases separated the two germline ends. The CDR3 has 15 residues. From germline, CDR1 is LGHDT and CDR2 YNNKEL (reference sequence). The CDR3 here is CASSQGNTWAYEQYF. The CDR3 DNA reads TGTGCCAGCAGCCAAGGTAACACTTGGGCCTACGAGCAGTACTTC.

The chain recombines TRBV7-8 with TRBJ2-3, with 7 bases that match TRBD2. J gave up 2 bases and V 2 bases, and 7 bases lay outside the gene matches. This CDR3 region has 16 residues. Germline V gene data show CDR1 as SGHVS and CDR2 as FQNEAQ. CDR3 DNA sequence: TGTGCCAGCAGCTTACCTCCTAGCGGAAACACAGATACGCAGTATTTT. Translating it yields CASSLPPSGNTDTQYF.